This T cell receptor beta chain was identified during a study of human T cells and chemical hapten exposure. TCRdb independently ran MiXCR on the RACE reads; one entry per CDR3 protein. This sample has 130,000 or so distinct CDR3 sequences, with about 9% found just once. As to time point: healthy volunteer bleed at 2 weeks. Before extraction, the whole blood was not fractionated, and total RNA was taken from it. The CDR3 totals 11 residues. V was clipped by 5 bases and J by 5 bases, with 9 bases between them. CDR1 and CDR2 from the germline V gene are DFQATT and SNEGSKA (reference sequence). This clonotype has more than one count but fewer than ten.

Sequencing input: whole blood. The source of this sequence is a male donor in good health. Some clones in this sample may be carry-over from other donors' samples. The J gene is TRBJ1-1, the V gene TRBV20-1; D might be TRBD1 (6 bases). CDR3 nucleotides: TGCAGTGCTGGGGGGCGGACTGAAGCTTTCTTT. Residues: CSAGGRTEAFF.